Listed below are T cell receptor beta chains from one sample, sequenced in a study of blood T cell repertoires in COVID-19. TCRdb keeps only in-frame clones here, not all; method: immunoSEQ multiplex PCR. The data show around 40,000 clones, about 91% seen once. Specimen: peripheral blood. These receptors were taken from a woman over 75 with acute or convalescent COVID-19. The CDR3 runs from the conserved cysteine through the conserved F or W. D genes are given only for firm matches. Clone size is not always given. Where it is, it says once, few, many or a class for expanded clones.

D gene: TRBD2
V gene: TRBV9
CDR3 length: 15
clone size: .
J gene: TRBJ2-2
CDR3 protein: CASSVRTSGAGELFF
CDR3 DNA: TGTGCCAGCAGCGTAAGGACTAGCGGAGCCGGGGAGCTGTTTTTT

D gene: .
V gene: TRBV7-9
CDR3 length: 13
clone size: .
J gene: TRBJ1-5
CDR3 protein: CASSLGGEQPQHF
CDR3 DNA: TGTGCCAGCAGCTTGGGCGGGGAACAGCCCCAGCATTTT

D gene: TRBD1
V gene: TRBV23-1
CDR3 length: 14
clone size: .
J gene: TRBJ2-7
CDR3 protein: CASSPGQGRREQYF
CDR3 DNA: TGCGCCAGCAGTCCCGGACAGGGGAGGCGCGAGCAGTACTTC

D gene: TRBD1
V gene: TRBV6-5
CDR3 length: 14
clone size: .
J gene: TRBJ1-1
CDR3 protein: CASSTDRVGTEAFF
CDR3 DNA: TGTGCCAGCAGTACGGACAGGGTGGGCACTGAAGCTTTCTTT

D gene: .
V gene: TRBV7-8
CDR3 length: 18
clone size: .
J gene: TRBJ1-6
CDR3 protein: CASSARTAGSSYNSPLHF
CDR3 DNA: TGTGCCAGCAGCGCCCGGACAGCGGGATCTTCCTATAATTCACCCCTCCACTTT

D gene: .
V gene: TRBV6-6
CDR3 length: 15
clone size: .
J gene: TRBJ1-5
CDR3 protein: CASSDRQISNQPQHF
CDR3 DNA: TGTGCCAGCAGTGACAGACAGATTAGCAATCAGCCCCAGCATTTT

D gene: .
V gene: TRBV5-1
CDR3 length: 14
clone size: .
J gene: TRBJ1-4
CDR3 protein: CASSSGTGGEKLFF
CDR3 DNA: TGCGCCAGCAGCTCCGGGACGGGAGGGGAAAAACTGTTTTTT

D gene: TRBD1
V gene: TRBV5-1
CDR3 length: 15
clone size: .
J gene: TRBJ2-6
CDR3 protein: CASSSTGSGANVLTF
CDR3 DNA: TGCGCCAGCAGCTCGACAGGGTCTGGGGCCAACGTCCTGACTTTC

D gene: TRBD1
V gene: TRBV9
CDR3 length: 16
clone size: .
J gene: TRBJ2-1
CDR3 protein: CASSVGWDRVYNEQFF
CDR3 DNA: TGTGCCAGCAGCGTAGGATGGGACAGGGTCTACAATGAGCAGTTCTTC

D gene: .
V gene: TRBV10-3
CDR3 length: 16
clone size: .
J gene: TRBJ2-1
CDR3 protein: CAISEPYIQGVNEQFF
CDR3 DNA: TGTGCCATCAGTGAGCCTTACATCCAGGGCGTCAATGAGCAGTTCTTC

D gene: .
V gene: TRBV6-1
CDR3 length: 13
clone size: once
J gene: TRBJ2-1
CDR3 protein: CASSEAGGFKQFF
CDR3 DNA: TGTGCCAGCAGTGAAGCCGGAGGTTTCAAGCAGTTCTTC